This TCR beta chain was identified during a study of blood T cells in healthy people across ages. Study-level information: Using template switching, researchers captured about one barcoded beta molecule for each two T cells.

The authors ran a second PCR of roughly 6 to 12 cycles using a sample-barcoded 5' primer and a J-beta primer mix. The study obtained at least 3 million CDR3-containing paired-end reads from every sample. TCRdb reprocessed the 5' RACE reads via MiXCR and lists one record per CDR3 protein. The table shows approximately 800,000 distinct CDR3 sequences, with roughly 25% occurring only once. The same sample was also studied in work on T cells of mothers and their children. That study reports: Mothers and children who were related shared slightly more overlap than unrelated pairs, but not significantly more.

Sample: blood. The clonotype was recovered from a boy aged 5-17 years in good health.

CDR3 amino acids: CSVERQGGTYEQYF. DNA of the CDR3: TGCAGCGTTGAAAGGCAGGGAGGGACCTACGAGCAGTACTTC. V is TRBV29-1 and J is TRBJ2-7; 7 positions agree with TRBD2. The CDR3 consists of 14 residues. Germline-derived CDR1 and CDR2 are SQVTM and ANQGSEA. V trimming: 2 bases; J trimming: 2 bases; junction bases outside the gene matches: 6.